This T cell receptor beta chain appears in the sequencing data of a study of T cells expressing NK-cell markers. Study details: Obtained from sorted CD3+CD56+NKG2C+, CD3+CD56+NKG2C- and CD3+CD56-NKG2C+ T cells were the TCR beta repertoires.

The germline V gene encodes CDR1 MNHEY and CDR2 SMNVEV (reference sequence). This CDR3 has 14 residues. After re-calling the 5' RACE reads, TCRdb lists one entry per CDR3 protein, DNA absent. The listing records about 410,000 distinct CDR3 sequences. The chain has TRBV27 and TRBJ2-5; TCRdb's D call, TRBD2, is unchecked because there is no DNA. The sequenced sample consisted of blood T cells: a sorted CD56 or NKG2C T cell subset, CD4+ or CD8+ T cells, or bulk PBMC T cells (not recorded which). This TCR came from a woman aged 50 to 60 in good health. The CDR3 sequence is CASSLARTDATQYF.